What follows are 31 T cell receptor beta chains derived from one specimen sequenced in a study of blood T cell repertoires in COVID-19. Libraries were prepared by immunoSEQ multiplex PCR; TCRdb keeps only in-frame clonotypes and omits some of them. The table shows about 190,000 clones, with approximately 84% occurring only once. The source material was PBMCs or T cells enriched from blood (not recorded which). The receptors here all came from a woman in her twenties or thirties who had recovered from COVID-19.

The chain employs TRBV18 and TRBJ2-1; D might be TRBD2 (5 bases). The ends were cut back, 1 base at V and 0 bases at J, with 13 bases in the middle. CDR3 length equals 17 residues. CDR1 and CDR2 from the germline V gene are KGHSH and LQKENI. The DNA for the CDR3 is TGTGCCAGCTCACCACGATCGGGAATAAGCTCCTACAATGAGCAGTTCTTC. Amino acid sequence: CASSPRSGISSYNEQFF.

This clone showed up just once. V and J are TRBV27 and TRBJ2-4; 10 bases agree with TRBD1. Germline CDR1 is MNHEY and CDR2 is SMNVEV (reference sequence). This CDR3 comprises 18 residues. After removal of 5 bases from V and 0 bases from J, the junction contained 10 bases not matched to a gene. The DNA for the CDR3 is TGTGCCAGCAGTCTCCGGACAGGGGGGATACTAGCCAAAAACATTCAGTACTTC. Its translation is CASSLRTGGILAKNIQYF.

V usage is TRBV10-1 and J usage is TRBJ1-4, with 8 bases matching TRBD1. There are 15 residues in the CDR3. Germline values: CDR1 WNHNN, CDR2 SYGVQD (reference sequence). J was trimmed by 8 bases and V by 6 bases; bases with no gene match: 11. The CDR3 region has the DNA TGCGCCAGCAGCCCCACAGGGGGAACAGGGGAAAAACTGTTTTTT. Encoded protein: CASSPTGGTGEKLFF.

The CDR3 region has the DNA TGTGCCAGTAGTATGCAGAGCGGGTACTACGAGCAGTACTTC. Translating it yields CASSMQSGYYEQYF. The genes are TRBV19 and TRBJ2-7, with TRBD2 as a possible D gene (6 bases). Germline V gene lookup returns CDR1 LNHDA and CDR2 SQIVND (reference sequence). The CDR3 covers 14 residues. The V end was cut by 3 bases, the J end by 3 bases, with 12 bases between.

The chain links TRBV28 to TRBJ1-1; 10 positions agree with TRBD1. The CDR3 spans 15 residues. The V and J ends lost 1 base and 5 bases, in that order; junction bases with no gene match: 4. Germline CDR1 is MDHEN and CDR2 is SYDVKM. Written as DNA, the CDR3 is TGTGCCAGCAGTTTATCGGGACAGGGGAGGACTGAAGCTTTCTTT. Amino acids: CASSLSGQGRTEAFF. The full variable domain, in which reference TRBV28 and TRBJ1-1 provide the parts outside the CDR3, is DVKVTQSSRYLVKRTGEKVFLECVQDMDHENMFWYRQDPGLGLRLIYFSYDVKMKEKGDIPEGYSVSREKKERFSLILESASTNQTSMYLCASSLSGQGRTEAFFGQGTRLTVV.

The genes are TRBV25-1 and TRBJ1-2; 7 bases align to TRBD1. Unmatched junction bases numbered 10, after V lost 0 bases and J lost 0 bases. In germline, CDR1 is MGHDK, CDR2 SYGVNS. The CDR3 has 18 amino acids. In DNA, the CDR3 is TGTGCCAGCAGTGAATATGGGGACAGTTTCAGAACTAACTATGGCTACACCTTC. It specifies CASSEYGDSFRTNYGYTF.

The rearrangement links TRBV4-1 to TRBJ2-7; D not certain. Germline loops: CDR1 MGHRA, CDR2 YSYEKL. V lost 4 bases to trimming and J lost 2 bases, with 18 bases between them. CDR3 length equals 16 residues. Here the CDR3 DNA reads TGCGCCAGCAGCCCCCTGTGGGCAGTCGTAACCTACGAGCAGTACTTC. Protein: CASSPLWAVVTYEQYF.

A single count supports this clone. V and J are TRBV7-9 and TRBJ2-7; 10 bases line up with TRBD2. The V and J ends lost 5 bases and 2 bases, in that order; junction bases with no gene match: 6. CDR3 size: 15 residues. Germline lookup yields CDR1 SEHNR and CDR2 FQNEAQ (reference sequence). CDR3 in DNA: TGTGCCAGCAGCGAACCCGGGACTAGCGCCTACGAGCAGTACTTC. Translated, it gives CASSEPGTSAYEQYF.

The CDR3 spells CSPQRGGWNTEAFF. DNA for the CDR3: TGCAGCCCCCAAAGAGGGGGCTGGAACACTGAAGCTTTCTTT. This sequence joins TRBV29-1 and TRBJ1-1; 7 nucleotides line up with TRBD1. J was trimmed by 1 base and V by 8 bases; bases with no gene match: 10. The CDR3 spans 14 residues. Germline loops: CDR1 SQVTM, CDR2 ANQGSEA.

CDR3: CASSSGVNQPQHF. The CDR3 DNA is TGTGCCAGCAGTTCAGGGGTCAATCAGCCCCAGCATTTT. J is TRBJ1-5 and V is TRBV11-2; TRBD1 is a possible D gene (6 bases). CDR3 length equals 13 residues. From germline, CDR1 is SGHAT and CDR2 FQNNGV. V lost 6 bases and J lost 3, with 9 bases in between. Using reference TRBV11-2 and TRBJ1-5 for the parts outside the CDR3, the full variable domain is EAGVAQSPRYKIIEKRQSVAFWCNPISGHATLYWYQQILGQGPKLLIQFQNNGVVDDSQLPKDRFSAERLKGVDSTLKIQPAKLEDSAVYLCASSSGVNQPQHFGDGTRLSIL.

CDR3 amino acids: CAWSEQGIQPQHF. The CDR3 DNA reads as TGTGCCTGGAGTGAACAGGGTATACAGCCCCAGCATTTT. This chain connects TRBV30 to TRBJ1-5, with a weak D call TRBD1 (6 bases). Germline values: CDR1 GTSNPN, CDR2 SVGIG (reference sequence). This CDR3 contains 13 residues. Trimming pared 1 base from V and 7 bases from J, leaving 11 bases between. The full variable domain, completed using reference TRBV30 and TRBJ1-5, is SQTIHQWPATLVQPVGSPLSLECTVEGTSNPNLYWYRQAAGRGLQLLFYSVGIGQISSEVPQNLSASRPQDRQFILSSKKLLLSDSGFYLCAWSEQGIQPQHFGDGTRLSIL.

The genes are TRBV6-5 and TRBJ1-3; D is undetermined. Trimming took 6 bases from V and 0 from J, leaving 9 bases between them. Germline-derived CDR1 and CDR2 are MNHEY and SVGAGI. There are 14 residues in the CDR3. The CDR3 protein is CASRQRSSGNTIYF. The CDR3 DNA follows: TGTGCCAGCAGGCAACGGAGCTCTGGAAACACCATATATTTT.

This chain joins TRBV4-1 and TRBJ1-1, with TRBD1 matching 7 bases. Germline V gene data show CDR1 as MGHRA and CDR2 as YSYEKL. Trimming removed 6 bases from V and 0 bases from J; junction bases left unmatched: 10. The CDR3 totals 16 residues. The CDR3 loop reads CASSLTGARMNTEAFF. In DNA form, the CDR3 reads TGCGCCAGCAGTCTCACAGGGGCGAGGATGAACACTGAAGCTTTCTTT.

V gene TRBV7-2 combines with J gene TRBJ1-1; tentatively, D is TRBD1 (5 bases). V was cut by 3 bases and J by 1 base, with 9 bases left in between. CDR1 is SGHTA and CDR2 is FQGNSA in the germline V gene. The CDR3 has 14 residues. Written as DNA, the CDR3 is TGTGCCAGCAGCTTGGGGCGGAAGAACACTGAAGCTTTCTTT. Its protein product is CASSLGRKNTEAFF.

The rearrangement joins TRBV11-3 to TRBJ1-1; a possible D gene is TRBD1 (5 bases). The CDR3 extends over 12 amino acids. V gave up 5 bases and J gave up 10 bases, with 14 bases separating them. Germline CDR1 SGHNT, CDR2 YENEEA. CDR3 nucleotide sequence: TGTGCCAGCAGCGTAAGCCAGGGTAGAGCTTTCTTT. Translating it yields CASSVSQGRAFF.

CDR3 sequence (DNA): TGTGCCAGCACTCCCAGGGGTAACACTGAAGCTTTCTTT. The encoded protein is CASTPRGNTEAFF. The rearrangement uses TRBV25-1 and TRBJ1-1; D possibly corresponds to TRBD1 (6 bases). Germline V gene sequence: CDR1 MGHDK, CDR2 SYGVNS. The CDR3 extends over 13 amino acids. Trimming took off 7 bases at V and 2 bases at J, with 11 bases between the two ends.

The chain recombines TRBV19 with TRBJ2-7, with 9 bases identical to TRBD1. The CDR3 sequence is 14 residues long. CDR1 and CDR2 (germline): LNHDA, SQIVND (reference sequence). J lost 2 bases, V lost 6 bases, and 5 bases had no gene match. The CDR3 bases are TGTGCCAGTAGGGGGACAGGGTGGACCTACGAGCAGTACTTC. It specifies CASRGTGWTYEQYF. The whole variable domain, remainder taken from reference TRBV19 and TRBJ2-7, is DGGITQSPKYLFRKEGQNVTLSCEQNLNHDAMYWYRQDPGQGLRLIYYSQIVNDFQKGDIAEGYSVSREKKESFPLTVTSAQKNPTAFYLCASRGTGWTYEQYFGPGTRLTVT.

The chain carries TRBV7-2 and TRBJ1-2, with D possibly being TRBD1 (6 bases). The CDR3 sequence is 15 residues long. Germline lookup yields CDR1 SGHTA and CDR2 FQGNSA. Between the trimmed V and J ends, which lost 4 bases and 8 bases, there was a span of 20 bases. CDR3 DNA sequence: TGTGCCAGCAGCTGGGCCGGGGAGGGGACAAGGGGCTACACCTTC. Translating it yields CASSWAGEGTRGYTF.

This clone was picked up a small number of times. The chain joins TRBV10-3 to TRBJ1-2, with a tentative D call TRBD1 (5 bases). Per the germline V gene, CDR1 is ENHRY and CDR2 is SYGVKD. V dropped 8 bases and J dropped 8 bases, with 15 bases sitting between them. This CDR3 has 12 residues. The CDR3 DNA reads as TGTGCCATCGAAGACGGAGGGGAAGGCTACACCTTC. Protein product: CAIEDGGEGYTF.

CDR3 DNA sequence: TGTGCCAGCGCGAAAGGGGGAGATTATAATGAAAAACTGTTTTTT. It codes for CASAKGGDYNEKLFF. The V gene is TRBV2, the J gene TRBJ1-4; D possibly corresponds to TRBD1 (6 bases). The CDR3 consists of 15 residues. Germline lookup yields CDR1 SNHLY and CDR2 FYNNEI. V lost 8 bases, J lost 4 bases, and 17 bases lay in between. Full variable domain (remainder filled in from reference TRBV2 and TRBJ1-4): EPEVTQTPSHQVTQMGQEVILRCVPISNHLYFYWYRQILGQKVEFLVSFYNNEISEKSEIFDDQFSVERPDGSNFTLKIRSTKLEDSAMYFCASAKGGDYNEKLFFGSGTQLSVL.

The J gene is TRBJ1-1, the V gene TRBV28; a possible D gene is TRBD1 (5 bases). The germline gives CDR1 MDHEN, CDR2 SYDVKM. The CDR3 totals 14 residues. Trimming stripped 5 bases from V and 0 bases from J, with 10 bases between. CDR3 bases: TGTGCCAGCAGTCCACAAGGGGTGAACACTGAAGCTTTCTTT. This codes for CASSPQGVNTEAFF. The full variable domain, in which reference TRBV28 and TRBJ1-1 provide the parts outside the CDR3, is DVKVTQSSRYLVKRTGEKVFLECVQDMDHENMFWYRQDPGLGLRLIYFSYDVKMKEKGDIPEGYSVSREKKERFSLILESASTNQTSMYLCASSPQGVNTEAFFGQGTRLTVV.

This clone was observed a few times. The chain is built from TRBV28 and TRBJ1-5, with D unclear. V was pared by 6 bases and J by 4 bases, with 10 bases between. CDR3 size: 13 residues. The germline CDR1 and CDR2 sequences are MDHEN and SYDVKM. Here the CDR3 DNA reads TGTGCCAGCAGATACAGTGAAAATCAGCCCCAGCATTTT. Translating it yields CASRYSENQPQHF. Looking up the rest from reference TRBV28 and TRBJ1-5 gives the full variable domain: DVKVTQSSRYLVKRTGEKVFLECVQDMDHENMFWYRQDPGLGLRLIYFSYDVKMKEKGDIPEGYSVSREKKERFSLILESASTNQTSMYLCASRYSENQPQHFGDGTRLSIL.

The CDR3 sequence: CASSRWVAGGSKPFYNEQFF. DNA for the CDR3: TGTGCCAGCAGCCGATGGGTAGCGGGGGGCTCCAAACCTTTCTACAATGAGCAGTTCTTC. This chain connects TRBV27 to TRBJ2-1, with 10 bases that match TRBD2. The V and J ends lost 6 bases and 3 bases, in that order; junction bases with no gene match: 20. The germline gives CDR1 MNHEY, CDR2 SMNVEV (reference sequence). This CDR3 region has 20 residues.

The V call is TRBV28, the J call TRBJ1-6; D is undetermined. The V gene's germline CDR1 is MDHEN and CDR2 SYDVKM. V was clipped by 5 bases and J by 7 bases, with 9 bases between them. The CDR3 spans 13 residues. The CDR3 is CASSPRGNSPLHF. As DNA, the CDR3 is TGTGCCAGCAGTCCCCGAGGAAATTCACCCCTCCACTTT.

The chain employs TRBV28 and TRBJ2-2; 8 bases align to TRBD2. The trim removed 5 bases at V and 1 base at J, leaving 12 bases unmatched. CDR1 and CDR2 (germline): MDHEN, SYDVKM. The CDR3 covers 18 residues. Written as DNA, the CDR3 is TGTGCCAGCAGTCACGACTCGGGCCTAGCGGGGAACACCGGGGAGCTGTTTTTT. Translated, it gives CASSHDSGLAGNTGELFF.

The chain combines TRBV6-5 with TRBJ1-1; weak D call: TRBD1 (6 bases). Germline assignment: CDR1 MNHEY and CDR2 SVGAGI. Trimming cost V 2 bases and J 0 bases, with 10 bases left between them. The CDR3 sequence is 15 residues long. The CDR3 nucleotides are TGTGCCAGCAGTTACGTCAGGGGCCTGAACACTGAAGCTTTCTTT. It encodes CASSYVRGLNTEAFF.

The V gene is TRBV2, the J gene TRBJ2-1; D may be TRBD1 (5 bases). The germline gives CDR1 SNHLY, CDR2 FYNNEI. CDR3 length: 13 amino acids. The V and J ends lost 6 bases and 5 bases respectively, with 11 bases between them. The CDR3 sequence is CASSLGLDNEQFF. The CDR3 region has the DNA TGTGCCAGCAGCCTGGGGCTTGACAATGAGCAGTTCTTC.

The chain employs TRBV7-2 and TRBJ2-7; a possible D gene is TRBD2 (5 bases). Germline-derived CDR1 and CDR2 are SGHTA and FQGNSA. CDR3 length: 14 amino acids. V lost 2 bases and J 1 base, leaving 9 bases between the germline ends. In DNA, the CDR3 is TGTGCCAGCAGCTTACGGGGTGGGTCCTACGAGCAGTACGTC. It yields the protein CASSLRGGSYEQYV.

The chain couples TRBV27 to TRBJ2-2; D unresolved. Trimming took 1 base from V and 8 from J, leaving 5 bases between them. The CDR3 runs 12 residues. Germline CDR1 is MNHEY and CDR2 is SMNVEV (reference sequence). CDR3 region: CASSLFPGELFF. CDR3 bases: TGTGCCAGCAGTTTATTTCCAGGGGAGCTGTTTTTT.

The chain links TRBV6-5 to TRBJ1-1; tentatively, D is TRBD1 (5 bases). CDR3 length: 14 residues. Per germline, CDR1 MNHEY and CDR2 SVGAGI. Trimming stripped 5 bases from V and 1 base from J, with 11 bases between. The CDR3 spells CASSTPGGNTEAFF. CDR3 coding DNA: TGTGCCAGCAGTACCCCGGGGGGGAACACTGAAGCTTTCTTT.

V gene TRBV3-1 (or the pseudogene TRBV3-2) combines with J gene TRBJ1-5; 7 bases align to TRBD1. The CDR3 runs to 15 residues. Per germline, CDR1 LGHDT and CDR2 YNNKEL (reference sequence). V lost 4 bases to trimming and J lost 7 bases; unmatched junction nucleotides: 10. The CDR3 reads CASSPRTGGRQPQHF. CDR3 bases: TGTGCCAGCAGCCCTAGGACAGGCGGAAGGCAGCCCCAGCATTTT.